This T cell receptor (beta chain) comes out of a study of blood T cell repertoires in COVID-19. Study-wide background: Researchers got acute and convalescent COVID-19 samples from the United States, Italy and Spain. From T cells, B-cell-depleted T cells, or PBMCs came the material, which was cDNA or gDNA.

The CDR3 totals 16 residues. From germline, CDR1 is SGHRS and CDR2 YFSETQ. V lost 3 bases and J lost 7, with 22 bases in between. Data came from immunoSEQ multiplex PCR; TCRdb stores just in-frame clones and leaves some out. This table holds fewer than 300,000 clones, over 75% found once. The clonotype comes from a man aged 45 to 65 with COVID-19, enrolled during active disease. The sequenced sample consisted of peripheral blood. The chain is built from TRBV5-1 and TRBJ2-5; perhaps TRBD2 as D (5 bases). The CDR3: CASSSRIVVLEGTQYF. CDR3 coding DNA: TGCGCCAGCAGCTCACGGATCGTGGTACTAGAAGGGACCCAGTACTTC.